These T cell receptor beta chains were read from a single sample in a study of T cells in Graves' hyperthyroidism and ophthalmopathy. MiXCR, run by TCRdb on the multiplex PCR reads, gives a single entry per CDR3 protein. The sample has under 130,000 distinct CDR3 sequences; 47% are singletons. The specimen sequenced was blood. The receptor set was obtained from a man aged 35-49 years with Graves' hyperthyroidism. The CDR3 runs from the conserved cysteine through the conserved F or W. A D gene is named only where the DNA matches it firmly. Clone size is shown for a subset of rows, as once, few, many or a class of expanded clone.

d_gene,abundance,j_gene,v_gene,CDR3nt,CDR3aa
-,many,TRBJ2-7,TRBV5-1,TGCGCCAGCAGCTTGGGGCACGAGCAGTACTTC,CASSLGHEQYF
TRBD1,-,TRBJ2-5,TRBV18,TGTGCCAGCTCACCCGGGACAGAAGAGACCCAGTACTTC,CASSPGTEETQYF
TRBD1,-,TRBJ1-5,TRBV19,TGTGCCAGTAGTAAGCGGACAGGGAGTGGCAATCAGCCCCAGCATTTT,CASSKRTGSGNQPQHF
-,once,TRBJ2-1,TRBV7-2,TGTGCCAGCAGCCAAGTGCCCAGCGGGTCAGCCTACAATGTGCAGTTCTTC,CASSQVPSGSAYNVQFF
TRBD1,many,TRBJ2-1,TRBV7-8,TGTGCCAGCAGCAGGACAGGGGGCTCCTACAATGAGCAGTTCTTC,CASSRTGGSYNEQFF
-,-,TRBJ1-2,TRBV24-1,TGTGCCACCAGTGACAAACAGGGAAGCTATGGCTACACCTTC,CATSDKQGSYGYTF
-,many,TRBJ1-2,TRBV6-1,TGTGCCAGCAGTGTAGAAACAGGGCGAAACTATGGCTACACCTTC,CASSVETGRNYGYTF
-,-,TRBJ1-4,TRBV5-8,TGTGCCAGCAGCTTGGTGCGGAAGACAACTAATGAAAAACTGTTTTTT,CASSLVRKTTNEKLFF
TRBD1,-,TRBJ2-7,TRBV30,TGTGCCTGGAGTGTACTGGACAGGGGTCTAGGCGAGCAGTACTTC,CAWSVLDRGLGEQYF
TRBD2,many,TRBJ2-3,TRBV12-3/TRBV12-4,TGTGCCAGCAGTTTTGGGCTAGCGGGGACAGATACGCAGTATTTT,CASSFGLAGTDTQYF
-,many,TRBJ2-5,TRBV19,TGTGCCAGTGCCAAACAGGGTGTGGAGACCCAGTACTTC,CASAKQGVETQYF
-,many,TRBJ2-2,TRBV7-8,TGTGCCAGCAGCCAAGACGGGGCCGGGGAGCTGTTTTTT,CASSQDGAGELFF
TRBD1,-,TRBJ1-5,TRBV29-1,TGTAGCGTTGCCCAGGGCAGGGGGGATCAGCCCCAGCATTTT,CSVAQGRGDQPQHF
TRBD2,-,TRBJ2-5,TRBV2,TGTGCCACCGGGACTAGCGGGAGAGAAGGGGGGGAGACCCAGTATTTC,CATGTSGREGGETQYF
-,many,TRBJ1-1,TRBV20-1,TGCAGTGCTATCGAGGTCCCAGGGGCGAACACTGAAGCTTTCTTT,CSAIEVPGANTEAFF
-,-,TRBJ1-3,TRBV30,TGTGCCTGGAACAGGGAATCTGGAAACACCATATATTTT,CAWNRESGNTIYF
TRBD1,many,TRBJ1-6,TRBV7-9,TGTGCCAGCAGCCGGGACAGGGGCTATAATTCACCCCTCCACTTT,CASSRDRGYNSPLHF
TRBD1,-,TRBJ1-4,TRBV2,TGTGCCAGCAGCCCCCACAGGGGGCTTGAAAAACTGTTTTTT,CASSPHRGLEKLFF
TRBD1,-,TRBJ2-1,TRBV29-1,TGCAGCGACCAGCGGACAGGGGACAATGAGCAGTTCTTC,CSDQRTGDNEQFF
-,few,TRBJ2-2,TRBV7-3,TGTGCTAGCAGTCTTACAACCGGGGAGCTGTTTTTT,CASSLTTGELFF
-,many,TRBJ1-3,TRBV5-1,TGCGCCAGCAGCTTGGAGCCAGGCCCCCTGGGGGATTTT,CASSLEPGPLGDF
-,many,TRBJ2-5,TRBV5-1,TGCGCCAGCAGCTTGACTAGCACGGGGGAGACCCAGTACTTC,CASSLTSTGETQYF
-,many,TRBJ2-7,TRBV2,TGTGCCAGCATGGTAGCTGTGGCAGGGTCTGATAGCTACGAGCAGTACTTC,CASMVAVAGSDSYEQYF
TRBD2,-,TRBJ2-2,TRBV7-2,TGTGCCAGCAGCCCACGGACTAGCGGGGAGCTGTTTTTT,CASSPRTSGELFF
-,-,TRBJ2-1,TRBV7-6,TGTGCCAGCAGCTTAGTTAAGGGGGGACCCTATGAGCAGTTCTTC,CASSLVKGGPYEQFF
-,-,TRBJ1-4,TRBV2,TGTGCCAGCAGTGAATCGGGGTCGGGTGGTCACGAAAAACTGTTTTTT,CASSESGSGGHEKLFF
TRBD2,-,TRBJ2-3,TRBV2,TGTGCCAGCACTCACGGGGGGAATGAGCAGTATTTT,CASTHGGNEQYF
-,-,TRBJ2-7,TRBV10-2,TGCGCCAGCAGTGAGTCAGGGGCGTCCTACGAGCAGTACTTC,CASSESGASYEQYF
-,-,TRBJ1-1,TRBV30,TGTGCCTGGAGTTTCCAGGGGAACACTGAAGCTTTCTTT,CAWSFQGNTEAFF
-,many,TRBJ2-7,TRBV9,TGTGCCAGCAGCCCGAGGGGGGAGTTCGAGCAGTACTTC,CASSPRGEFEQYF
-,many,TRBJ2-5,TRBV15,TGTGCCACCAGCAAAGATCGGGGTAACCAAGAGACCCAGTACTTC,CATSKDRGNQETQYF
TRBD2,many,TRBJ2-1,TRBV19,TGTGCCAGTAGTAGGGCCCCCGGGGCTAGCGGGAGAAATGAGCAGTTCTTC,CASSRAPGASGRNEQFF
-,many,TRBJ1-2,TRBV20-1,TGCAGTGCTGCTCTGGAAGATCTTTATGGCTACACCTTC,CSAALEDLYGYTF
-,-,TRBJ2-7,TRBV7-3,TGTGCCAGCAGCTTTCAAGGGGGAACTCTCTACGAGCAGTACTTC,CASSFQGGTLYEQYF
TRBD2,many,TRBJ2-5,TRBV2,TGTGCCAGCATCGGGACTAGCGGGGAGTTTTGGGAGACCCAGTACTTC,CASIGTSGEFWETQYF
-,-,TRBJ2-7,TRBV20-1,TGCAGTGCTAGTGTGCAACCCTACGAGCAGTACTTC,CSASVQPYEQYF
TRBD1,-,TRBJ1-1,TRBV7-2,TGTGCCAGCAGCTCCGCGGACAGGAGAAACACTGAAGCTTTCTTT,CASSSADRRNTEAFF
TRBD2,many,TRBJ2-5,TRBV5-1,TGCGCCAGCAGCTTGGCCTCAGCGGGACTGCAAGAGACCCAGTACTTC,CASSLASAGLQETQYF
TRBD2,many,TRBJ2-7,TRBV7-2,TGTGCCAGCAGCTTAGGTCCAGCGGGGAACTACGAGCAGTACTTC,CASSLGPAGNYEQYF
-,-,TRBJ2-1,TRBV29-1,TGTGCCAACAGAACTAGCTCCTACAATGAGCAGTTCTTC,CANRTSSYNEQFF
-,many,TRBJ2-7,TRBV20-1,TGCAGTGCTACGGACCCAGCGGGCCTTTACGAGCAGTACTTC,CSATDPAGLYEQYF
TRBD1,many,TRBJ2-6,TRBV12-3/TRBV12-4,TGTGCCAGCAGTGACAGGGCTGGGGCCAACGTCCTGACTTTC,CASSDRAGANVLTF
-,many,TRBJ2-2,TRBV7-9,TGTGCCAGCACCATCCTACCCCTAGTGGAGCTGTTTTTT,CASTILPLVELFF
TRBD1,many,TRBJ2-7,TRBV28,TGTGCCAGCAGTTTTCCGGGACAGGGTATATTCGAGCAGTACTTC,CASSFPGQGIFEQYF
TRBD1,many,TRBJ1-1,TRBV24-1,TGTGCCACCAGAGGGACAGACCGGTCGCAAGCTTTCTTT,CATRGTDRSQAFF
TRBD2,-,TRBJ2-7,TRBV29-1,TGCAGCTTAGCGGGAACGGGCTACGAGCAGTACTTC,CSLAGTGYEQYF
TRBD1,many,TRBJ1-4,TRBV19,TGTGCCAGCGCCGCGTCCCTGGGACAGGGGATGACTAAAGAAAAACTGTTTTTT,CASAASLGQGMTKEKLFF
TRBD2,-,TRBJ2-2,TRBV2,TGTGCCAGCAGTTTTACAACCGGGACTAGCGTGAACACCGGGGAGCTGTTTTTT,CASSFTTGTSVNTGELFF
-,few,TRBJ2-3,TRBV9,TGTGCCAGCAGCTTGGCGGATGGGCACACAGATACGCAGTATTTT,CASSLADGHTDTQYF
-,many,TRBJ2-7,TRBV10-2,TGCGCCAGCAGGGGGAATTCCTACGAGCAGTACTTC,CASRGNSYEQYF
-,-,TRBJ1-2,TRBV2,TGTGCCAGCAGTGAGGCAGGCCGGGGCTACACCTTC,CASSEAGRGYTF
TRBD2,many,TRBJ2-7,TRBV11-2,TGTGCCAGCAGCTTAGCGTCGAGACTAGCGGGACAATACGAGCAGTACTTC,CASSLASRLAGQYEQYF